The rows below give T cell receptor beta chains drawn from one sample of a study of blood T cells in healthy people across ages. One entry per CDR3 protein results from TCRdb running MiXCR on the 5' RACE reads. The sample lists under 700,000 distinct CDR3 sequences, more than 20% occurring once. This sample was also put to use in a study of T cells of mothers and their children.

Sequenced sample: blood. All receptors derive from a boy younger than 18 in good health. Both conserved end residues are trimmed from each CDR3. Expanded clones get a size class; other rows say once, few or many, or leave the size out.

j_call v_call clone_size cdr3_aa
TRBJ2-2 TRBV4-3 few ASSQEAVAGELF
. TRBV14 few ASSQDLSGSEQF
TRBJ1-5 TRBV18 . ASSPASQSDYQPQH
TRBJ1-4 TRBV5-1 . ASSPASSYLRGFEEKLF
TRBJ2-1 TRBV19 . VSSIVGPATDEQF
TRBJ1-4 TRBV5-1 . ASSQQGEKLF
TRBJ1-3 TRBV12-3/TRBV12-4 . ASSFESSGNTIY
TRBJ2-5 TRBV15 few ATSRDLSGEETQY
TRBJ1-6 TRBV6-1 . ASRPRTGMNSPLH
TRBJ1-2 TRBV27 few ASSRVGNYGYT
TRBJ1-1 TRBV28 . ASSLWGGGANTEAF
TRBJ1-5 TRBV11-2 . ASSTGCSNQPQH
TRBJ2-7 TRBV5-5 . ASSFGGGEQY
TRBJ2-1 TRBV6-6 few ASSYSDSSYNEQF
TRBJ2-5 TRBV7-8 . ASSIGQTRGDQY
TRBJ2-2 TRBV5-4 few ASSLAGLF
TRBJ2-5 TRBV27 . ASSPYLTGEGETQY
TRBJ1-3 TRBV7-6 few ASSLTRGAGNTIY
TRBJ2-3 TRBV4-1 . ASSSSGLAGGGSDTQY
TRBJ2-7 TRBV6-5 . ASSSYGTSGKGEQY
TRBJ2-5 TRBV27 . ASRPEPRGQETQY
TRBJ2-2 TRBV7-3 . ASSPTPGPGELF
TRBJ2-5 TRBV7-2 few ASSPRRGLEETQY
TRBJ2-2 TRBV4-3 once ASSQMVAGELF
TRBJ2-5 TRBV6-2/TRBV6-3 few ASSSDGLAVQETQY
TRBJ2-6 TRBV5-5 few ASSPAGWISSGANVLT
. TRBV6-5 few ASSYSKGHVLYEQY